This is a list of T cell receptor beta chains from one sample in a study of shared clonotypes between healthy human individuals. Some clones are missing from TCRdb's copy, which holds only in-frame ones; the method was immunoSEQ multiplex PCR. The data show under 300,000 clones, approximately 65% seen once. The material sequenced was memory CD4+ T cells sorted from blood. The receptors were sampled from a young man in good health. The conserved cysteine and the conserved F or W are not part of the CDR3 here. Each record gives: V gene, CDR3 length, CDR3 protein.

TRBV7-2,11,ASSLGGFYEQY
TRBV29-1,10,SVRQGPETQY
TRBV7-6,14,ASSSGLTSSTDTQY
TRBV6-6,13,ASSYGTGNTYEQY
TRBV25-1,15,ASSEPQSGWGTDTQY
TRBV10-3,15,AISASGTSSKVETQY
TRBV10-1,14,ASSEFSGSLYNEQF
TRBV5-6,14,ASSLTGGGANQPQH
TRBV11-1,12,ASSLGGRSDTQY
TRBV6-4,12,ASSDGRDTGELF
TRBV14,14,ASSHKRRTTDNEQF
TRBV18,13,ASSGLGGMNTEAF
TRBV6-1,11,ASSVLDNYGYT
TRBV27,13,ASSRGRGLGYEQY
TRBV10-3,15,AIFPGNISRSYNEQF
TRBV7-6,14,ASSSTRTSGSYEQY
TRBV29-1,10,SVGWDNTEAF
TRBV29-1,10,SVADRLTEAF
TRBV19,13,ASSTGGPWDTEAF
TRBV7-3,16,ASSKKPTSGANTGELF
TRBV6-5,14,ASSYGFLTGTEKLF
TRBV18,11,ASSPVGSYEQY
TRBV9,15,ASSVGGLAGGTETQY
TRBV27,12,ASSLPGPNTEAF
TRBV2,11,ASTRTRDSEAF
TRBV18,15,ASSPQSGTSGNNEQF
TRBV9,11,ASSVGAGETQY
TRBV19,11,ASRESGFDEQF